A single sample gave rise to the 11 T cell receptor beta chains below, sequenced in a study of OX40 agonist ivuxolimab in advanced cancers. Libraries were made using the immunoSEQ multiplex PCR assay. TCRdb took over this immuneACCESS table, retaining in-frame rearrangements with V and J assigned. Such tables are incomplete; in checked studies, under half of the missing clones stem from an unresolved V gene, and the remainder is unexplained. For this sample the table gives about 82,000 clones, of which over 80% were detected only once. More than 0.75% of the sample is held by the ten biggest clonotypes. Here the sequenced sample was CD4+ or CD8+ T cells sorted from blood, taken in a trial of the OX40 agonist ivuxolimab. The source is an adult with an advanced solid tumor such as melanoma, head and neck, liver or kidney cancer.

This clone was seen a single time. The chain joins TRBV10-3 to TRBJ2-3, with 7 bases aligning to TRBD2. Per the germline V gene, CDR1 is ENHRY and CDR2 is SYGVKD. The CDR3 sequence is 17 residues long. J gave up 8 bases and V 10 bases, and 24 bases lay outside the gene matches. CDR3 region: CATGATSTNPALVTQYF. CDR3 coding DNA: TGTGCCACCGGCGCGACTAGCACTAACCCGGCACTGGTTACGCAGTATTTT.

This sequence joins TRBV6-1 and TRBJ2-7, with TRBD1 as a possible D gene (6 bases). Germline CDR1 reads MNHNS; CDR2 reads SASEGT. The CDR3 length is 15 residues. V was clipped by 2 bases and J by 1 base, with 12 bases between them. The CDR3 coding sequence is TGTGCCAGCAGTGAATACAGGCAGGGGTCCTACGAGCAGTACTTC. It codes for CASSEYRQGSYEQYF.

This sequence joins TRBV4-3 and TRBJ2-4, with 7 nucleotides matching TRBD1. This CDR3 region has 16 residues. The J segment lost 7 bases and the V segment lost 0 bases, leaving 9 bases of the junction unmatched. Germline-derived CDR1 and CDR2 are LGHNA and YSLEER. For the CDR3, the DNA is TGCGCCAGCAGCCAAGAAAAAGACAGGGATCTGAACATTCAGTACTTC. Its protein is CASSQEKDRDLNIQYF.

The rearrangement uses TRBV6-1 and TRBJ2-7; TRBD2 matches at 7 bases. There are 12 residues in the CDR3. Germline V lookup: CDR1 MNHNS, CDR2 SASEGT. The ends lost 4 bases at V and 3 bases at J; junction bases unmatched: 0. The CDR3 loop is CASSGEGYEQYF. The DNA of the CDR3 is TGTGCCAGCAGTGGGGAGGGCTACGAGCAGTACTTC.

The chain joins TRBV30 to TRBJ1-3; D is unclear. CDR1 and CDR2 (germline): GTSNPN, SVGIG (reference sequence). V lost 5 bases to trimming and J lost 0 bases, with 8 bases between them. This CDR3 is built from 13 residues. The CDR3 nucleotides read TGTGCCTGGGACGGGAACTCTGGAAACACCATATATTTT. It yields the protein CAWDGNSGNTIYF.

This chain links TRBV5-4 with TRBJ2-7, with a tentative D call TRBD2 (6 bases). The ends were cut back, 7 bases at V and 3 bases at J, with 17 bases in the middle. The CDR3 covers 14 residues. Germline V gives CDR1 SGHNT, CDR2 YYREEE (reference sequence). The CDR3 nucleotides are TGTGCCAGCTCCCGCCGGGATAGCGGCTACGAGCAGTACTTC. This codes for CASSRRDSGYEQYF.

The rearrangement joins TRBV7-9 to TRBJ1-4, with D uncertain. CDR1 is SEHNR and CDR2 is FQNEAQ in the germline V gene (reference sequence). This CDR3 contains 15 residues. V lost 4 bases and J 0 bases, leaving 9 bases between the germline ends. CDR3 nucleotide sequence: TGTGCCAGCAGCTCACGACTAGCAACTAATGAAAAACTGTTTTTT. It translates to CASSSRLATNEKLFF. The full variable domain, rest sourced from reference TRBV7-9 and TRBJ1-4, is DTGVSQNPRHKITKRGQNVTFRCDPISEHNRLYWYRQTLGQGPEFLTYFQNEAQLEKSRLLSDRFSAERPKGSFSTLEIQRTEQGDSAMYLCASSSRLATNEKLFFGSGTQLSVL.

The chain joins TRBV7-2 to TRBJ1-2; 7 bases line up with TRBD1. This CDR3 spans 15 amino acids. The trim removed 2 bases at V and 6 bases at J, leaving 9 bases unmatched. Germline assignment: CDR1 SGHTA and CDR2 FQGNSA. The CDR3 loop is CASSLTLSQGDGYTF. DNA for the CDR3: TGTGCCAGCAGCTTAACCCTGAGTCAGGGGGATGGCTACACCTTC. Full variable domain (outside the CDR3, taken from reference TRBV7-2 and TRBJ1-2): GAGVSQSPSNKVTEKGKDVELRCDPISGHTALYWYRQSLGQGLEFLIYFQGNSAPDKSGLPSDRFSAERTGGSVSTLTIQRTQQEDSAVYLCASSLTLSQGDGYTFGSGTRLTVV.

In its sample, this clone was seen once. This chain uses TRBV19 with TRBJ1-2, with 8 bases identical to TRBD1. CDR3 length equals 17 residues. Germline lookup yields CDR1 LNHDA and CDR2 SQIVND (reference sequence). V shed 3 bases and J 8 bases; nucleotides not matched to a gene: 17. CDR3 sequence: CASSIRTGGTLRSGYTF. The DNA of the CDR3 is TGTGCCAGTAGTATTCGAACAGGGGGAACCCTGAGGAGCGGCTACACCTTC.

The chain uses TRBV7-2 and TRBJ2-7, with 7 bases matching TRBD2. The junction had 7 bases not matched to a gene; V was cut back by 3 bases and J by 2 bases. Looked up from germline, CDR1 is SGHTA and CDR2 is FQGNSA. The CDR3 covers 15 residues. CDR3 nucleotide sequence: TGTGCCAGCAGCTTGGGGGGGGACCGAGCCTACGAGCAGTACTTC. Its protein is CASSLGGDRAYEQYF.

The V call is TRBV29-1, the J call TRBJ1-3; D unclear. CDR1 SQVTM and CDR2 ANQGSEA come from the germline V gene. V lost 3 bases and J lost 2, with 5 bases in between. This CDR3 is 12 amino acids long. Here the CDR3 DNA reads TGCAGCGTTGAGACAACTGGAAACACCATATATTTT. It specifies CSVETTGNTIYF.